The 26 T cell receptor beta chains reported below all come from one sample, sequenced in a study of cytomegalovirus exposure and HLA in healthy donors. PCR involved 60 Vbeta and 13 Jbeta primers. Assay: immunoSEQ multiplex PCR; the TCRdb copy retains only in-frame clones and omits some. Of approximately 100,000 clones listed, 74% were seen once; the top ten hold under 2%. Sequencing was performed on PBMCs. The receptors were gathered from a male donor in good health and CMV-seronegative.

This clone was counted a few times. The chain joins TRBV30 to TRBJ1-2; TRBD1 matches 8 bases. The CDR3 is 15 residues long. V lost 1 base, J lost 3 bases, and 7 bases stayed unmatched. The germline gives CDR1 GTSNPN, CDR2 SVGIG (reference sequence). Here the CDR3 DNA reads TGTGCCTGGAGTGGACCGGGACAGGTTCACTATGGCTACACCTTC. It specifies CAWSGPGQVHYGYTF.

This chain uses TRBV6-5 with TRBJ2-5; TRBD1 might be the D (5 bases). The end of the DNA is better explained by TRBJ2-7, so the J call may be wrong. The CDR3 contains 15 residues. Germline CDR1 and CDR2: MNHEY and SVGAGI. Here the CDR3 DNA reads TGTGCCAGCAGTTCCGAAAGGGGCCGCTCCTACGAGCAGTACTTC. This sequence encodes CASSSERGRSYEQYF.

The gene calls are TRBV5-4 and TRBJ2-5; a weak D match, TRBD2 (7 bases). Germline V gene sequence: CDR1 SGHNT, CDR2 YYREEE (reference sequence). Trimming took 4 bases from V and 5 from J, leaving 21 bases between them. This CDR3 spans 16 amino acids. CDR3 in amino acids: CASSGTAGALGETQYF. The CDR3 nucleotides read TGTGCCAGCAGCGGGACCGCGGGGGCTTTGGGGGAGACCCAGTACTTC. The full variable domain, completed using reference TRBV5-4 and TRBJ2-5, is ETGVTQSPTHLIKTRGQQVTLRCSSQSGHNTVSWYQQALGQGPQFIFQYYREEENGRGNFPPRFSGLQFPNYSSELNVNALELDDSALYLCASSGTAGALGETQYFGPGTRLLVL.

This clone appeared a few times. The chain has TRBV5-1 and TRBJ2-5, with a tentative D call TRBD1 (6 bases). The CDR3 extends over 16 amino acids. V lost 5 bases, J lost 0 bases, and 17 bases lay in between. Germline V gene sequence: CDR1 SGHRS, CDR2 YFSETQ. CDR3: CASRHRDTSYQETQYF. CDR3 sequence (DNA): TGCGCCAGCAGGCACCGGGACACTTCTTACCAAGAGACCCAGTACTTC.

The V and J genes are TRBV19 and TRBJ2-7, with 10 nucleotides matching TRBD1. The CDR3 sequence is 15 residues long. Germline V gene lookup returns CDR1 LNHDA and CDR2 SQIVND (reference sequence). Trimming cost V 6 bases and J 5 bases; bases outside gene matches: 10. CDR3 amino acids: CASRTPGQGTNEQYF. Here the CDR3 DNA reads TGTGCCAGTAGGACACCGGGACAGGGGACCAACGAGCAGTACTTC.

The CDR3 nucleotides are TGTGCCTGGATCCGGGACAGGGGAATCTCTGGGGCCAACGTCCTGACTTTC. The encoded protein is CAWIRDRGISGANVLTF. The rearrangement links TRBV30 to TRBJ2-6, with 10 bases that match TRBD1. Germline trimming cut 4 bases from V and 0 bases from J; bases unmatched to any gene: 6. Germline assignment: CDR1 GTSNPN and CDR2 SVGIG (reference sequence). The CDR3 is made up of 17 amino acids.

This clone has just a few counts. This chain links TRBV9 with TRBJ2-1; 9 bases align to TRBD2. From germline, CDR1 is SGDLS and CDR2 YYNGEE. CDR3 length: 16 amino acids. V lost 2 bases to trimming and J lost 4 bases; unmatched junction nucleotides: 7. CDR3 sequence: CASSVKEREVYNEQFF. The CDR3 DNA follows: TGTGCCAGCAGCGTGAAGGAGCGGGAGGTTTACAATGAGCAGTTCTTC.

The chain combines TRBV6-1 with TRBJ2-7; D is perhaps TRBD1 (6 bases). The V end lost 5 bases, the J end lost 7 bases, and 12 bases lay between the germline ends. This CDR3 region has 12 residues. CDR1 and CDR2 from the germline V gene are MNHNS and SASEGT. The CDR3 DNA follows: TGTGCCAGCAGTCACCGGGACATTGAGCAGTACTTC. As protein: CASSHRDIEQYF.

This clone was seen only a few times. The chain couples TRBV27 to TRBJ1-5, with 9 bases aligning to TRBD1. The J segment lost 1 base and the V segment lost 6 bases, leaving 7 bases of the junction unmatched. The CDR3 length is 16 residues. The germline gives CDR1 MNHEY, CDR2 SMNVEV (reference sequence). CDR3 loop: CASRSTGTGSNQPQHF. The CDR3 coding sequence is TGTGCCAGCAGGAGTACCGGGACAGGGAGCAATCAGCCCCAGCATTTT.

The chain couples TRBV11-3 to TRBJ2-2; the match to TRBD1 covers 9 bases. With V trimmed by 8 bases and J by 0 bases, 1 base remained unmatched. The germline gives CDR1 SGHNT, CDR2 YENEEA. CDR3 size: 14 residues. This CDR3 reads CASGTGSNTGELFF. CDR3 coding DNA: TGTGCCAGCGGGACAGGGTCGAACACCGGGGAGCTGTTTTTT.

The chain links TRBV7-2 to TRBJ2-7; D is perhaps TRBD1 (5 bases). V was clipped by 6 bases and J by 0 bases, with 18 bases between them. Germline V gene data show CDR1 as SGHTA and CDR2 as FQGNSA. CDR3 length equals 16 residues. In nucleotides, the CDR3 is TGTGCCAGCAGATCGACCCGGACACTTAGCTCCTACGAGCAGTACTTC. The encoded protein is CASRSTRTLSSYEQYF.

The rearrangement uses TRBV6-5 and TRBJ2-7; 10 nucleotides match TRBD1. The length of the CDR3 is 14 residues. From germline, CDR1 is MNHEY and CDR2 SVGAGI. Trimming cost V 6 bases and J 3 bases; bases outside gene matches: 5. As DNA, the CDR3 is TGTGCCAGCAGCAGGACAGGGGGAAACTACGAGCAGTACTTC. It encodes CASSRTGGNYEQYF.

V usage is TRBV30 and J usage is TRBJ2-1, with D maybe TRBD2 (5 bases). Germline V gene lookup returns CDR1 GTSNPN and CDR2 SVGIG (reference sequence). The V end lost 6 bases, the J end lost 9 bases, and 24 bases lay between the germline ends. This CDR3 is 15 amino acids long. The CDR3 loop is CACKVRLFHDTEQFF. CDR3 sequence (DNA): TGTGCCTGCAAAGTAAGACTATTCCACGACACTGAGCAGTTCTTC.

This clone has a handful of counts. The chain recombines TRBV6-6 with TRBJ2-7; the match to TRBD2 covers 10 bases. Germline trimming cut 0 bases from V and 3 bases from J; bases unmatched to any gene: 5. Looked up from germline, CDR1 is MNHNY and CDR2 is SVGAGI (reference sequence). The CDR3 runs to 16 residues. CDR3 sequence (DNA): TGTGCCAGCAGTTACTCGGTCCTAGCGGGGGACTACGAGCAGTACTTC. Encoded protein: CASSYSVLAGDYEQYF.

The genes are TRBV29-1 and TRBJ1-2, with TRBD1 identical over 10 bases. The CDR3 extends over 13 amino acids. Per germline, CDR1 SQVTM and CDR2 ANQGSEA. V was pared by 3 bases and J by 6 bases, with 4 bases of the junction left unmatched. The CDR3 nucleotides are TGCAGCGTTGATGGGACAGGGGCCGATGGCTACACCTTC. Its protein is CSVDGTGADGYTF.

In DNA, the CDR3 is TGCGCCAGCAGCCAAGAAAAGGGGTACACTGAAGCTTTCTTT. Translated, it gives CASSQEKGYTEAFF. The chain carries TRBV4-1 and TRBJ1-1, with D maybe TRBD1 (5 bases). Between the trimmed V and J ends, which lost 0 bases and 3 bases, there was a span of 8 bases. Germline V lookup: CDR1 MGHRA, CDR2 YSYEKL. The CDR3 spans 14 residues.

The CDR3 DNA reads TGTGCCATCAGTTCCACCGGGACAGGGGTCGATGGCTACACCTTC. This sequence encodes CAISSTGTGVDGYTF. This chain links TRBV10-3 with TRBJ1-2; 10 nucleotides agree with TRBD1. The junction had 9 bases not matched to a gene; V was cut back by 5 bases and J by 6 bases. Germline V gene data show CDR1 as ENHRY and CDR2 as SYGVKD. The CDR3 is 15 amino acids.

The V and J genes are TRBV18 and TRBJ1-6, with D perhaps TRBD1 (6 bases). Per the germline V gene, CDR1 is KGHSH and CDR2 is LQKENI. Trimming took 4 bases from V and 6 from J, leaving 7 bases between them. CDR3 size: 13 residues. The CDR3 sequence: CASSLGGNSPLHF. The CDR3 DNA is TGTGCCAGCTCACTAGGGGGTAATTCACCCCTCCACTTT.

The DNA for the CDR3 is TGTGCCAGCTTCCAGGGGGCGAGGTTCTACGAGCAGTACTTC. Protein sequence: CASFQGARFYEQYF. This sequence joins TRBV28 and TRBJ2-7; TRBD1 matches at 8 bases. V was clipped by 8 bases and J by 3 bases; unmatched bases: 9. This CDR3 is built from 14 residues. The germline CDR1 and CDR2 sequences are MDHEN and SYDVKM.

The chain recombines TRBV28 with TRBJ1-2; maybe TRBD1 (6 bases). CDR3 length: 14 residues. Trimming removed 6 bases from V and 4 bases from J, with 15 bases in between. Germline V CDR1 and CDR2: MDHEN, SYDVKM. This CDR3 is CASSAVDRRYGYTF. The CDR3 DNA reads TGTGCCAGCAGCGCGGTTGACAGGCGCTATGGCTACACCTTC.

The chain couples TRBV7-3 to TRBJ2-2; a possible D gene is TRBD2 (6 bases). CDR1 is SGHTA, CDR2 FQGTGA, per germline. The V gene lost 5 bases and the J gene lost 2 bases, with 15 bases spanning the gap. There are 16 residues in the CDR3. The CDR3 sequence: CASSPGRGINTGELFF. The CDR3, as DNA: TGTGCCAGCAGCCCTGGACGGGGGATCAACACCGGGGAGCTGTTTTTT.

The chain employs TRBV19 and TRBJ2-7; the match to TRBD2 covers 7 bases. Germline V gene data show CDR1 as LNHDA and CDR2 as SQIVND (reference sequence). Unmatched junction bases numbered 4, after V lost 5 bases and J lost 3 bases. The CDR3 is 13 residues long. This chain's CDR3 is CASSPGLLYEQYF. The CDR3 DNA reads TGTGCCAGTAGTCCGGGACTACTCTACGAGCAGTACTTC.

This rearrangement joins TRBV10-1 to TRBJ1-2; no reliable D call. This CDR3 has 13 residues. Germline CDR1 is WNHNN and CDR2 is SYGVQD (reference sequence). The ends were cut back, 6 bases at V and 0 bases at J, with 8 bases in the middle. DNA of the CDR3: TGCGCCAGCAGAGCGACCGCTAACTATGGCTACACCTTC. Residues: CASRATANYGYTF.

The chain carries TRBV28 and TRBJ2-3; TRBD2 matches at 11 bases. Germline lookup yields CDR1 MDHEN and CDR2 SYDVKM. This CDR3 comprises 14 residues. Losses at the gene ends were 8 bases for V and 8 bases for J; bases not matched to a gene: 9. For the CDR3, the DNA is TGTGCCAGCGAAGCTCTAGCGGGAGGTAGTACGCAGTATTTT. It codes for CASEALAGGSTQYF.

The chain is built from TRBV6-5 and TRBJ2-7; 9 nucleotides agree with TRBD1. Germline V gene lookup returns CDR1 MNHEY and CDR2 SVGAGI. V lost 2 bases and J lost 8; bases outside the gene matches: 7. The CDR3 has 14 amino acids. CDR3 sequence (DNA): TGTGCCAGCAGTTACGGACAGGGGACCAACAAGCAGTACTTC. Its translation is CASSYGQGTNKQYF.

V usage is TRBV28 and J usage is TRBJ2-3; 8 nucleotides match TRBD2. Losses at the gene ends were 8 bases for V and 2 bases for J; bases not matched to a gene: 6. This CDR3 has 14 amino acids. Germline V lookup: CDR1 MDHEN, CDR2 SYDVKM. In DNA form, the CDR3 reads TGTGCCAGCTCTAGCGGGCAATACACAGATACGCAGTATTTT. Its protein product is CASSSGQYTDTQYF. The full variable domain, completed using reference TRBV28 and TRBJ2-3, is DVKVTQSSRYLVKRTGEKVFLECVQDMDHENMFWYRQDPGLGLRLIYFSYDVKMKEKGDIPEGYSVSREKKERFSLILESASTNQTSMYLCASSSGQYTDTQYFGPGTRLTVL.